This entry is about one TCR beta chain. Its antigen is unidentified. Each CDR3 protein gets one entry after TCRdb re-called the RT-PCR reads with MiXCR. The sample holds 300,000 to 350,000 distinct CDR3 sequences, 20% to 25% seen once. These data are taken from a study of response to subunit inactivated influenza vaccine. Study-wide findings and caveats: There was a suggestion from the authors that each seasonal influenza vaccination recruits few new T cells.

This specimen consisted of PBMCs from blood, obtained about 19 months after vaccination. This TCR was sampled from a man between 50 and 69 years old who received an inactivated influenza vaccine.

The CDR3 DNA is TGTGCCAGCGGCTGGACGGGGGAAACCTACGAGCAGTACTTC. It is translated as CASGWTGETYEQYF. The chain joins TRBV6-2 or TRBV6-3 to TRBJ2-7; possibly TRBD2 for D (6 bases). V gave up 8 bases and J gave up 2 bases, with 16 bases separating them. This CDR3 has 14 amino acids. CDR1 and CDR2 (germline): MNHEY, SVGEGT.